This record looks at one T cell receptor (beta chain) sequence and its context. Data came from immunoSEQ multiplex PCR; TCRdb stores just in-frame clones and leaves some out. Of 2 million to 2.5 million clones listed, more than 85% are singletons. V shed 10 bases and J 5 bases; nucleotides not matched to a gene: 7. The CDR3 has 13 amino acids. The V gene's germline CDR1 is LNHDA and CDR2 SQIVND (reference sequence). The sample comes from a study of shared clonotypes between healthy human individuals. Sequenced material: naive CD4+ T cells from PBMCs. Subset defined: CD45RA+ positively selected. The receptor was isolated from a man aged 18 to 29 in good health. Some clones in this sample may be carry-over from other donors' samples. The V gene is TRBV19, the J gene TRBJ2-1, with TRBD2 matching over 8 bases. The CDR3 region has the DNA TGTGCCACCGTTCTAGCGGGTGACAATGAGCAGTTCTTC. Encoded protein: CATVLAGDNEQFF.